One and the same sample provided the 12 T cell receptor beta chains below, sequenced in a study of blood T cell repertoires in COVID-19. Measured with immunoSEQ multiplex PCR; TCRdb has only the in-frame clones, and not every one. The sample carries some 60,000 clones, about 88% recorded once. Source material: peripheral blood. These receptors were obtained from a man between 70 and 80 years old with acute or convalescent COVID-19.

This clone has just a few counts. The chain is built from TRBV3-1 (or the pseudogene TRBV3-2) and TRBJ1-1; D is undetermined. Trimming shortened V by 6 bases and J by 8 bases, and 10 bases separated the two germline ends. The CDR3 loop spans 11 amino acids. Germline CDR1 LGHDT, CDR2 YNNKEL (reference sequence). The CDR3 loop is CASSNTHEAFF. CDR3 DNA sequence: TGTGCCAGCAGTAATACACACGAAGCTTTCTTT.

CDR3 protein: CASSADRADEQYF. The CDR3 nucleotides read TGTGCCAGCAGCGCCGACAGGGCGGACGAGCAGTACTTC. This chain uses TRBV11-3 with TRBJ2-7; 7 bases match TRBD1. After removal of 5 bases from V and 5 bases from J, the junction contained 6 bases not matched to a gene. CDR1 is SGHNT, CDR2 YENEEA, per germline. This CDR3 is built from 13 residues.

This clone came up a few times. The chain combines TRBV12-3 or TRBV12-4 with TRBJ1-2; D uncertain. The ends were cut back, 5 bases at V and 4 bases at J, with 8 bases in the middle. The CDR3 contains 12 residues. Here the CDR3 DNA reads TGTGCCAGCAGTGCCGAGTTCTATGGCTACACCTTC. Encoded protein: CASSAEFYGYTF.

This chain joins TRBV7-9 and TRBJ2-7; 7 bases agree with TRBD1. The germline V gene encodes CDR1 SEHNR and CDR2 FQNEAQ (reference sequence). The V segment lost 5 bases and the J segment 5 bases; nucleotides outside the gene matches: 9. CDR3 size: 14 residues. The CDR3 DNA reads as TGTGCCAGCAGCGCCCAACAGGGGATAAACGAGCAGTACTTC. Translating it yields CASSAQQGINEQYF.

V usage is TRBV5-1 and J usage is TRBJ2-3; D possibly corresponds to TRBD1 (6 bases). Trimming removed 4 bases from V and 1 base from J, with 13 bases in between. The CDR3 has 15 amino acids. Germline CDR1 reads SGHRS; CDR2 reads YFSETQ. The CDR3 is CASSLFRTGTDTQYF. CDR3 nucleotides: TGCGCCAGCAGCCTCTTCAGGACAGGCACAGATACGCAGTATTTT.

Details on this clone: Relative to the germline gene, one junction end is altered; a read error may explain this. This chain connects TRBV30 to TRBJ1-4, with TRBD1 as a possible D gene (5 bases). Looked up from germline, CDR1 is GTSNPN and CDR2 is SVGIG (reference sequence). This CDR3 has 14 amino acids. CDR3 sequence (DNA): TGTGCCTGGAGCCGAACCGGGACTAGTGAAAAACTGTTTTTT. Protein product: CAWSRTGTSEKLFF.

A single count supports this clone. V usage is TRBV9 and J usage is TRBJ2-1, with TRBD1 identical over 9 bases. Germline CDR1 is SGDLS and CDR2 is YYNGEE. The CDR3 length is 15 residues. The V gene end was trimmed by 4 bases and the J gene end by 7 bases; junction bases not matched to a gene: 9. The CDR3 DNA reads TGTGCCAGCAGCTTTCAGGGGACAGGGAAAAATGAGCAGTTCTTC. Its translation is CASSFQGTGKNEQFF.

The chain employs TRBV15 and TRBJ1-5, with 7 bases aligning to TRBD1. The V gene end was trimmed by 6 bases and the J gene end by 6 bases; junction bases not matched to a gene: 5. The CDR3 consists of 13 residues. Germline V gene lookup returns CDR1 LNHNV and CDR2 YYDKDF (reference sequence). The CDR3 sequence: CATRSRDSQPQHF. The CDR3 coding sequence is TGTGCCACCAGGTCCCGGGACAGTCAGCCCCAGCATTTT.

The gene calls are TRBV11-2 and TRBJ2-2; D is uncertain. V lost 5 bases, J lost 6 bases, and 10 bases lay in between. CDR1 is SGHAT, CDR2 FQNNGV, per germline. The CDR3 spans 13 residues. In DNA, the CDR3 is TGTGCCAGCAGCCAAAAACGGGCCGGGGAGCTGTTTTTT. Amino acid sequence: CASSQKRAGELFF.

V gene TRBV2 combines with J gene TRBJ1-6; possible D gene TRBD1, 5 bases. Trimming took 6 bases from V and 4 from J, leaving 16 bases between them. Per germline, CDR1 SNHLY and CDR2 FYNNEI. The CDR3 contains 16 residues. The CDR3: CASSSLGQIYNSPLHF. CDR3 coding DNA: TGTGCCAGCAGCTCCCTGGGGCAGATATATAATTCACCCCTCCACTTT. Supplemented by reference TRBV2 and TRBJ1-6, the full variable domain reads EPEVTQTPSHQVTQMGQEVILRCVPISNHLYFYWYRQILGQKVEFLVSFYNNEISEKSEIFDDQFSVERPDGSNFTLKIRSTKLEDSAMYFCASSSLGQIYNSPLHFGNGTRLTVT.

The V and J genes are TRBV6-2 or TRBV6-3 and TRBJ2-1, with 7 bases lining up with TRBD2. The CDR3 loop spans 18 amino acids. The V segment lost 6 bases and the J segment 0 bases; nucleotides outside the gene matches: 14. Germline V gives CDR1 MNHEY, CDR2 SVGEGT. For the CDR3, the DNA is TGTGCCAGCAGCCCTTTGGGGGGGGGACCACTCTCCTACAATGAGCAGTTCTTC. It is translated as CASSPLGGGPLSYNEQFF.

The chain employs TRBV5-6 and TRBJ1-5; no clear D gene. The germline V and J ends were trimmed by 1 base and 4 bases, with 15 bases remaining between them. The CDR3 has 16 residues. CDR1 is SGHDT and CDR2 is YYEEEE in the germline V gene. CDR3 residues: CASSLMFVGVNQPQHF. As DNA, the CDR3 is TGTGCCAGCAGCTTGATGTTTGTCGGAGTTAATCAGCCCCAGCATTTT.